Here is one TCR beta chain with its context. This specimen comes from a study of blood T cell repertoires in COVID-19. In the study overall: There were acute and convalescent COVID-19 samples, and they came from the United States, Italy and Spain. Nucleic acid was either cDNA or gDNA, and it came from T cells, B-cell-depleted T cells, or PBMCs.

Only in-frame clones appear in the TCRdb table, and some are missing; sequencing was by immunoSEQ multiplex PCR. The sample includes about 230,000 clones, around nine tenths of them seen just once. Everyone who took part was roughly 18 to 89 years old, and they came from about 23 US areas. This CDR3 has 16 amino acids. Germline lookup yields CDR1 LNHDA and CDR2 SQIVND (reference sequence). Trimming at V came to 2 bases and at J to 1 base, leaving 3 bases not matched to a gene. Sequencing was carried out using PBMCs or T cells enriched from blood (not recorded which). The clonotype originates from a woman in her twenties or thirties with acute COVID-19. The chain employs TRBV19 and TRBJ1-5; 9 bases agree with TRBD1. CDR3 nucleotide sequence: TGTGCCAGTAGTATATACAGGGGGCAAAGCAATCAGCCCCAGCATTTT. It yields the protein CASSIYRGQSNQPQHF. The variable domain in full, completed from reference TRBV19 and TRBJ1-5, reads DGGITQSPKYLFRKEGQNVTLSCEQNLNHDAMYWYRQDPGQGLRLIYYSQIVNDFQKGDIAEGYSVSREKKESFPLTVTSAQKNPTAFYLCASSIYRGQSNQPQHFGDGTRLSIL.